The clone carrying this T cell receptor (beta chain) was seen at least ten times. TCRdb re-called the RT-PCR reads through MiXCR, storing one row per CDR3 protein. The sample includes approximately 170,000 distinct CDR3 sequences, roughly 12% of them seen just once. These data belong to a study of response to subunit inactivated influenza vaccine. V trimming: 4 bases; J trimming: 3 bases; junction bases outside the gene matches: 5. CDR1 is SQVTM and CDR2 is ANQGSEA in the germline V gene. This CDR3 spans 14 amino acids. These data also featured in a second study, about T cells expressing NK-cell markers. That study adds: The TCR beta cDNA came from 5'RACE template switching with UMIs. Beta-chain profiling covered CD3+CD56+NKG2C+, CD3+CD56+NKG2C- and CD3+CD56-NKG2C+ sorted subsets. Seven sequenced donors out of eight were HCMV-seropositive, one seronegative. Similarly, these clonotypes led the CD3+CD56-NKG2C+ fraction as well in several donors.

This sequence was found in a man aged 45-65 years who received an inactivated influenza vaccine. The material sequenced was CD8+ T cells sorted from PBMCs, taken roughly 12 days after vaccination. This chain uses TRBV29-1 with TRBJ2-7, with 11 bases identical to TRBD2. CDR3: CSVVGLAGGYEQYF. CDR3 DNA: TGCAGCGTTGTTGGGCTAGCGGGAGGCTACGAGCAGTACTTC.